The subject of this entry is one T cell receptor beta chain. Its antigen is currently unknown. The data were obtained in a study of shared clonotypes between healthy human individuals. Sequenced by immunoSEQ multiplex PCR; TCRdb stores in-frame clones only, minus some. The sample consists of 2 million to 3 million clones, more than 85% of them appearing once. The CDR3 covers 13 residues. V was shortened by 7 bases and J by 3 bases, with 10 bases between the two germline ends. CDR1 and CDR2 (germline): GTSNPN, SVGIG (reference sequence). General study points: Generation of non-shared clonotypes was less probable than generation of clonotypes shared by all four donors.

The origin of this receptor is a man between 18 and 35 years old in good health. Some clones in this sample may be carry-over from other donors' samples. The chain links TRBV30 to TRBJ1-6; D call uncertain. The sample comprised naive CD4+ T cells from PBMCs. Indicated subset: CD45RA+ positively selected. The DNA for the CDR3 is TGTGCCTCGAGCCGGAACTATAATTCACCCCTCCACTTT. Translating gives CASSRNYNSPLHF.